This TCR beta chain came from a study of CD8+CD57+ T cells in acquired aplastic anemia. Study-level findings and limits: In CD8+ cells, Simpson's diversity showed no significant difference between patients and controls. The number of CD8+ CDR3 sequences shared by patients and controls was approximately 31.

CDR3 length: 15 amino acids. Looked up from germline, CDR1 is MGHDK and CDR2 is SYGVNS. V lost 2 bases and J lost 0, with 9 bases in between. TCR beta VDJ and CDR3 profiles were obtained from a genomic DNA template. In TCRdb, the reads were re-called with MiXCR into one record per CDR3 protein. The sample has roughly 180,000 distinct CDR3 sequences, about three fifths seen once; the top ten hold just over 45%. Of note for this clonotype: Its antigen is unknown.

The sample consisted of sorted CD4+, CD8+, or CD8+CD57+ T cells (not recorded which) from PBMCs. The receptor was isolated from a human donor with severe aplastic anemia or a healthy control (not recorded which). The rearrangement uses TRBV25-1 and TRBJ2-3; D possibly corresponds to TRBD1 (6 bases). In DNA, the CDR3 is TGTGCCAGCAGTGAAAGGGGGTTGAGCACAGATACGCAGTATTTT. It codes for CASSERGLSTDTQYF.